This entry lists 15 T cell receptor beta chains sequenced from one sample in a study of blood T cell repertoires in COVID-19. Profiled with immunoSEQ multiplex PCR; TCRdb holds only in-frame clones, not every one. Here the sample spans about 670,000 clones, 85% to 90% being singletons. Sequencing was carried out using peripheral blood. Receptors were obtained from a woman under 30 with acute or convalescent COVID-19.

A word on this clone: One end of the junction is discordant with germline, which a read error may explain. The genes are TRBV5-1 and TRBJ2-7, with D possibly TRBD2 on 6 matching bases. The length of the CDR3 is 12 residues. Germline-derived CDR1 and CDR2 are SGHRS and YFSETQ. The CDR3 DNA reads TGCGCCACCAGCTTGACCGGGGGCGAGCAGTACTTC. Encoded protein: CATSLTGGEQYF.

This clone came up once. CDR3 bases: TGTGCCAGCAGCCAAGAAGGAGGGTACCAAGAGACCCAGTACTTC. It yields the protein CASSQEGGYQETQYF. This rearrangement joins TRBV4-2 to TRBJ2-5; a possible D gene is TRBD2 (6 bases). This CDR3 has 15 residues. V was pared by 0 bases and J by 0 bases, with 8 bases between. Germline values: CDR1 LGHNA, CDR2 YNFKEQ.

The V gene is TRBV28, the J gene TRBJ1-2; 8 bases map to TRBD1. V was pared by 8 bases and J by 4 bases, with 6 bases of the junction left unmatched. Germline V gene data show CDR1 as MDHEN and CDR2 as SYDVKM. This CDR3 contains 13 residues. The DNA of the CDR3 is TGTGCCAGCTGGACAGGGCCTCCCTATGGCTACACCTTC. Translation gives CASWTGPPYGYTF.

The chain carries TRBV6-4 and TRBJ2-1, with 9 bases aligning to TRBD1. With V trimmed by 4 bases and J by 2 bases, 3 bases remained unmatched. From germline, CDR1 is MRHNA and CDR2 SNTAGT. CDR3 size: 15 residues. DNA for the CDR3: TGTGCCAGCAGTGTATACAGGGGGCCCTACAATGAGCAGTTCTTC. It encodes CASSVYRGPYNEQFF.

This clone was seen just once. The chain couples TRBV4-2 to TRBJ1-4, with 8 bases lining up with TRBD1. The V and J ends lost 3 bases and 8 bases, in that order; junction bases with no gene match: 5. CDR1 LGHNA and CDR2 YNFKEQ come from the germline V gene. This CDR3 region has 14 residues. CDR3 sequence (DNA): TGTGCCAGCAGCCAGCCACAGGGGGACGAAAAACTGTTTTTT. This gives the protein CASSQPQGDEKLFF.

Only a few counts were recorded for this clone. This chain links TRBV6-4 with TRBJ2-1; possibly TRBD2 for D (5 bases). The CDR3 covers 15 residues. Germline lookup yields CDR1 MRHNA and CDR2 SNTAGT. With 6 bases removed from V and 10 bases from J, the gap between germline ends came to 22 bases. The CDR3 loop is CASSLFSDSPREQFF. Written as DNA, the CDR3 is TGTGCCAGCAGCCTCTTTTCGGACTCCCCAAGGGAGCAGTTCTTC.

The chain employs TRBV9 and TRBJ1-1; D is unresolved. CDR3 size: 16 residues. Between the trimmed V and J ends, which lost 2 bases and 4 bases, there was a span of 18 bases. Germline assignment: CDR1 SGDLS and CDR2 YYNGEE. DNA for the CDR3: TGTGCCAGCAGCGTCATAGCCTTTGGAGGGCCCACTGAAGCTTTCTTT. It codes for CASSVIAFGGPTEAFF.

The chain recombines TRBV2 with TRBJ2-1, with D possibly being TRBD2 (7 bases). Germline V gene data show CDR1 as SNHLY and CDR2 as FYNNEI. The CDR3 consists of 12 residues. In nucleotides, the CDR3 is TGTGGATACTCGGGGGGCCGCAATGAGCAGTTCTTC. It translates to CGYSGGRNEQFF.

This rearrangement joins TRBV29-1 to TRBJ1-1; D is unclear. The CDR3 totals 12 residues. V was pared by 2 bases and J by 8 bases, with 12 bases between. In germline, CDR1 is SQVTM, CDR2 ANQGSEA. The chain's CDR3 is CSVESGPREAFF. The CDR3 region has the DNA TGCAGCGTTGAATCTGGCCCGCGGGAAGCTTTCTTT.

The CDR3 spells CASSYTGPDSNQPQHF. The DNA for the CDR3 is TGTGCCAGCAGCTACACAGGGCCGGATAGCAATCAGCCCCAGCATTTT. The chain is built from TRBV6-6 and TRBJ1-5; maybe TRBD1 (6 bases). The V gene lost 6 bases and the J gene lost 0 bases, with 15 bases spanning the gap. The V gene's germline CDR1 is MNHNY and CDR2 SVGAGI (reference sequence). This CDR3 is 16 amino acids long.

The chain couples TRBV10-3 to TRBJ2-7; perhaps TRBD2 as D (5 bases). CDR1 and CDR2 from the germline V gene are ENHRY and SYGVKD. V lost 6 bases and J 2 bases, leaving 14 bases between the germline ends. The CDR3 sequence is 14 residues long. The CDR3 DNA reads as TGTGCCATCAGGACGTCCGAGGGAACCTACGAGCAGTACTTC. Translation gives CAIRTSEGTYEQYF.

This sequence joins TRBV6-6 and TRBJ2-7; possibly TRBD1 for D (5 bases). The ends were cut back, 6 bases at V and 3 bases at J, with 15 bases in the middle. Germline assignment: CDR1 MNHNY and CDR2 SVGAGI (reference sequence). This CDR3 comprises 14 residues. The CDR3 loop is CASSPRVGNYEQYF. DNA of the CDR3: TGTGCCAGCAGCCCCAGGGTGGGGAACTACGAGCAGTACTTC.

The V call is TRBV28, the J call TRBJ1-2; D may be TRBD1 (5 bases). CDR3 length equals 15 residues. V dropped 2 bases and J dropped 6 bases, with 16 bases sitting between them. Germline CDR1 is MDHEN and CDR2 is SYDVKM. For the CDR3, the DNA is TGTGCCAGCAGTTTAGCCCTACAGGTTTCCCATGGCTACACCTTC. Protein: CASSLALQVSHGYTF.

The chain is built from TRBV18 and TRBJ1-2; D remains ambiguous. CDR1 is KGHSH and CDR2 is LQKENI in the germline V gene. This CDR3 is built from 12 residues. V shed 4 bases and J shed 6 bases, with 9 bases lying between them. CDR3 nucleotides: TGTGCCAGCTCACGAGACTCCCATGGCTACACCTTC. Its protein product is CASSRDSHGYTF.

J is TRBJ2-1 and V is TRBV21-1; TRBD1, the table's D call, lacks a check against the DNA. TRBV21-1 is given as a pseudogene. The CDR3 is made up of 16 amino acids. The CDR3 sequence: CAPKKPPGQGSNEQFF. For the CDR3, the DNA is TGTGCCCCCAAAAAACCCCCGGGACAGGGGAGCAATGAGCAGTTCTTC.